This passage covers 3 T cell receptor beta chains from one sample sequenced in a study of cytomegalovirus exposure and HLA in healthy donors. Here immunoSEQ multiplex PCR was the method, and the copy in TCRdb shows in-frame clones only, minus some. The data hold about 130,000 clones, with about 91% observed a single time. The sequenced sample was PBMCs. The receptors here all came from a woman aged 18-29 years in good health and CMV-seropositive.

The chain employs TRBV11-1 and TRBJ2-5; D is unresolved. The germline V and J ends were trimmed by 0 bases and 7 bases, with 9 bases remaining between them. The CDR3 totals 13 residues. CDR1 is SGHAT, CDR2 FQDESV, per germline (reference sequence). The CDR3 reads CASSLAVPLTQYF. CDR3 sequence (DNA): TGTGCCAGCAGCTTAGCGGTTCCACTGACCCAGTACTTC.

The chain joins TRBV5-6 to TRBJ2-1; 8 bases fit TRBD1. Trimming removed 4 bases from V and 4 bases from J; junction bases left unmatched: 7. The CDR3 runs 15 residues. Germline CDR1 and CDR2: SGHDT and YYEEEE. CDR3 protein: CASSPQDRVYNEQFF. The CDR3 DNA is TGTGCCAGCAGCCCCCAGGACAGGGTGTACAATGAGCAGTTCTTC.

This sequence joins TRBV10-1 and TRBJ2-5; D may be TRBD2 (6 bases). Germline loops: CDR1 WNHNN, CDR2 SYGVQD (reference sequence). This CDR3 is 16 amino acids long. V gave up 6 bases and J gave up 5 bases, with 22 bases separating them. The CDR3 is CASSRDLSGDGETQYF. For the CDR3, the DNA is TGCGCCAGCAGCCGGGACCTCTCGGGGGATGGGGAGACCCAGTACTTC.